The 30 T cell receptor beta chains below all came from one sample that was sequenced in a study of CXCR3-negative and CXCR3-positive naive CD8 T cells. Study outcomes and limitations: Naive CXCR3-positive cells had TRB CDR3s more hydrophobic than those of CXCR3-negative naive cells.

Antigen specificity for these receptors is unknown. Each TRB cDNA library was prepared by 5' RACE (with UMI labels). With the 5' RACE reads reprocessed, TCRdb shows one record per CDR3 protein and no DNA. Its clone listing holds some 60,000 distinct CDR3 sequences. The sample comprised naive CXCR3+ CD8+ T cells from blood. The subset denotes: CD45RO-CCR7+CD27+CD95- naive CD8+ T cells expressing CXCR3 (TNR3+). The receptors originated from a human donor in good health. Some clones in this sample may be carry-over from other donors' samples.

The chain recombines TRBV4-3 with TRBJ1-1. This CDR3 region has 14 residues. Germline V gives CDR1 LGHNA, CDR2 YSLEER. This CDR3 reads CASSQGVGYTEAFF.

The chain is built from TRBV29-1 and TRBJ1-1. Germline V gives CDR1 SQVTM, CDR2 ANQGSEA. The CDR3 has 13 amino acids. The CDR3 here is CSVNGGKNTEAFF.

The V call is TRBV20-1, the J call TRBJ1-2; TCRdb reports TRBD1, a call that lacks DNA to check it against. This CDR3 has 16 amino acids. Germline V lookup: CDR1 DFQATT, CDR2 SNEGSKA (reference sequence). CDR3 amino acids: CSAGEEDRDWNYGYTF.

CDR3: CASSQQIGSYEQYF. The chain employs TRBV4-2 and TRBJ2-7. This CDR3 comprises 14 residues. Germline V gene lookup returns CDR1 LGHNA and CDR2 YNFKEQ.

The chain uses TRBV7-8 and TRBJ2-6; the D gene TCRdb calls, TRBD1, cannot be checked with no DNA. This CDR3 is built from 17 residues. Looked up from germline, CDR1 is SGHVS and CDR2 is FQNEAQ. The CDR3 loop is CASSLSRDRAGANVLTF.

J is TRBJ2-7 and V is TRBV20-1. Germline V lookup: CDR1 DFQATT, CDR2 SNEGSKA (reference sequence). The CDR3 totals 13 residues. The CDR3: CNARDPGAYEQYF.

V and J are TRBV28 and TRBJ2-5; no DNA is available, so the TRBD1 call from TCRdb remains unchecked. Germline values: CDR1 MDHEN, CDR2 SYDVKM. The CDR3 contains 13 residues. The CDR3 sequence: CASRSGFQETQYF. Using reference TRBV28 and TRBJ2-5 for the parts outside the CDR3, the full variable domain is DVKVTQSSRYLVKRTGEKVFLECVQDMDHENMFWYRQDPGLGLRLIYFSYDVKMKEKGDIPEGYSVSREKKERFSLILESASTNQTSMYLCASRSGFQETQYFGPGTRLLVL.

The chain employs TRBV6-2 or TRBV6-3 and TRBJ2-7; without DNA, the TCRdb call of TRBD1 cannot be checked. The CDR3 length is 15 residues. Looked up from germline, CDR1 is MNHEY and CDR2 is SVGEGT. Here the CDR3 reads CASSFAPGQKYEQYF.

This chain uses TRBV7-3 with TRBJ2-7; TCRdb's D call, TRBD1, is unchecked because there is no DNA. Germline V gene lookup returns CDR1 SGHTA and CDR2 FQGTGA. The CDR3 has 17 amino acids. The CDR3 spells CASSPNRRIPWDYEQYF.

The chain couples TRBV9 to TRBJ2-5; TCRdb outputs TRBD1, but without DNA this stays unchecked. The germline V gene encodes CDR1 SGDLS and CDR2 YYNGEE. This CDR3 has 15 amino acids. CDR3: CASSVGGGAQETQYF.

CDR3 sequence reads: CASSTTSGGANIASYEQYF. V is TRBV7-2 and J is TRBJ2-7; TCRdb calls TRBD2, which cannot be checked without DNA. CDR3 length equals 19 residues. Germline CDR1 and CDR2: SGHTA and FQGNSA.

According to its frequency, this clonotype is medium-sized. The chain uses TRBV5-8 and TRBJ1-2; TCRdb names TRBD1, which stays unverified in the absence of DNA. Germline V lookup: CDR1 SGHTS, CDR2 YDEGEE. The length of the CDR3 is 14 residues. CDR3 in amino acids: CASSDGTDDISYTF.

V is TRBV19 and J is TRBJ1-5; absent DNA, TCRdb's TRBD1 call cannot be checked. This CDR3 spans 15 amino acids. Germline values: CDR1 LNHDA, CDR2 SQIVND (reference sequence). Here the CDR3 reads CASSTGDASNQPQHF.

V gene TRBV6-5 combines with J gene TRBJ1-1; TCRdb returns TRBD1, unconfirmable since there is no DNA. CDR3 size: 18 residues. Germline V gene lookup returns CDR1 MNHEY and CDR2 SVGAGI. This CDR3 reads CASSHLRYARTEPTEAFF.

The J gene is TRBJ2-1, the V gene TRBV20-1; TCRdb's D gene call, TRBD1, goes unchecked for lack of DNA. The CDR3 has 15 residues. Germline CDR1 reads DFQATT; CDR2 reads SNEGSKA (reference sequence). The CDR3 is CSAPGQGLDNNEQFF.

The J gene is TRBJ2-5, the V gene TRBV12-3 or TRBV12-4; there is no DNA to check the TCRdb D call of TRBD1. This CDR3 is 14 amino acids long. The CDR3 protein is CASTPGFVMETQYF.

This sequence joins TRBV27 and TRBJ2-3. Germline assignment: CDR1 MNHEY and CDR2 SMNVEV (reference sequence). The CDR3 consists of 12 residues. CDR3 sequence reads: CASSLLRGTQYF.

Measured by frequency, this clonotype is medium-sized. The V gene is TRBV7-3, the J gene TRBJ1-6; checking the TCRdb D call of TRBD1 is not possible without DNA. CDR3 size: 15 residues. The germline gives CDR1 SGHTA, CDR2 FQGTGA. The CDR3 loop is CASSSTGGAGSPLHF.

The chain uses TRBV4-1 and TRBJ1-3. There are 16 residues in the CDR3. The V gene's germline CDR1 is MGHRA and CDR2 YSYEKL. The CDR3 loop reads CASSREDGDSGNTIYF.

The chain recombines TRBV10-3 with TRBJ1-5; without DNA, the TCRdb call of TRBD1 cannot be checked. The CDR3 covers 15 residues. Germline CDR1 is ENHRY and CDR2 is SYGVKD. The CDR3 is CAISERTGSNQPQHF.

V gene TRBV7-9 combines with J gene TRBJ1-6; as DNA is missing, the TRBD1 call by TCRdb cannot be tested. From germline, CDR1 is SEHNR and CDR2 FQNEAQ (reference sequence). The CDR3 is made up of 17 amino acids. The CDR3 loop reads CASSFPDTNSYNSPLHF.

V usage is TRBV12-3 or TRBV12-4 and J usage is TRBJ2-2. CDR3 length: 11 amino acids. The CDR3: CASSSVGELFF.

The chain employs TRBV28 and TRBJ1-3. This CDR3 contains 13 residues. Germline CDR1 is MDHEN and CDR2 is SYDVKM. The CDR3 sequence is CASSLTSGNTIYF.

This rearrangement joins TRBV4-2 to TRBJ2-2; the D call from TCRdb, TRBD2, cannot be confirmed without DNA. The CDR3 has 16 amino acids. Germline CDR1 LGHNA, CDR2 YNFKEQ. CDR3 sequence: CASSQELAGGSGELFF.

This chain links TRBV5-4 with TRBJ2-5; TCRdb's assignment of TRBD2 cannot be checked, as there is no DNA. Germline V CDR1 and CDR2: SGHNT, YYREEE (reference sequence). The CDR3 spans 16 residues. CDR3 region: CASSTGLAGPQETQYF.

The rearrangement uses TRBV3-1 and TRBJ2-7; TCRdb lists TRBD1, though no DNA is available to test this call. The V gene's germline CDR1 is LGHDT and CDR2 YNNKEL (reference sequence). The CDR3 totals 14 residues. The CDR3 loop reads CASSPRDVAYEQYF.

The V call is TRBV7-6, the J call TRBJ1-1; TCRdb picks TRBD1, but there is no DNA to check that call. This CDR3 spans 15 amino acids. Germline V gene sequence: CDR1 SGHVS, CDR2 FNYEAQ. CDR3 in amino acids: CASSLGQGAVAEAFF.

J is TRBJ2-5 and V is TRBV7-8; absent DNA, TCRdb's TRBD1 call cannot be checked. Germline CDR1 SGHVS, CDR2 FQNEAQ. CDR3 length: 16 amino acids. CDR3 protein: CASSLFSADTQETQYF.

The chain recombines TRBV9 with TRBJ2-1; with no DNA, the TCRdb D assignment of TRBD2 cannot be verified. The CDR3 extends over 15 amino acids. Germline loops: CDR1 SGDLS, CDR2 YYNGEE. The CDR3 spells CASSPGGASYNEQFF.

The gene calls are TRBV5-5 and TRBJ2-1. Germline V lookup: CDR1 SGHKS, CDR2 YYEKEE (reference sequence). This CDR3 has 15 residues. CDR3 sequence: CASSLRTSVLNEQFF. Drawing the rest from reference TRBV5-5 and TRBJ2-1, the complete variable domain is DAGVTQSPTHLIKTRGQQVTLRCSPISGHKSVSWYQQVLGQGPQFIFQYYEKEERGRGNFPDRFSARQFPNYSSELNVNALLLGDSALYLCASSLRTSVLNEQFFGPGTRLTVL.